This is a list of T cell receptor beta chains from one sample in a study of regulatory T cells in long-lasting Graves disease. TCRdb reanalysed the multiplex PCR reads using MiXCR and keeps one entry per CDR3 protein. The sample gives about half a million distinct CDR3 sequences, around 12% of which show up once; around 9.3% is in the top ten. The sample was also linked to a second study, of T cells in Graves' hyperthyroidism and ophthalmopathy.

The starting material was peripheral blood mononuclear cells (PBMCs), obtained at new diagnosis, from a patient treated with antithyroid drugs. The receptors derive from a woman aged 25 to 39 with Graves disease. CDR3s include the opening cysteine and the closing phenylalanine or tryptophan. A D gene is named only where the DNA matches it firmly. For some rows the clone size is stated as once, few or many, or as a class when expanded; others skip it.

clone size,D gene,J gene,V gene,CDR3 protein,CDR3 DNA
-,-,TRBJ1-5,TRBV27,CASSPWPNQPQHF,TGTGCCAGCAGTCCCTGGCCGAATCAGCCCCAGCATTTT
-,TRBD2,TRBJ2-1,TRBV18,CASSVGLAGGYEQFF,TGTGCCAGCTCGGTTGGACTAGCGGGAGGGTATGAGCAGTTCTTC
many,TRBD2,TRBJ2-3,TRBV11-2,CASSFRREMQDTQYF,TGTGCCAGCAGCTTTAGGCGGGAGATGCAAGATACGCAGTATTTT
many,-,TRBJ2-1,TRBV7-9,CASSLDWGNEQFF,TGTGCCAGCAGCTTAGACTGGGGTAATGAGCAGTTCTTC
many,-,TRBJ2-2,TRBV6-1,CASSPVPPGELFF,TGTGCCAGCAGCCCCGTCCCGCCCGGGGAGCTGTTTTTT
few,-,TRBJ2-3,TRBV24-1,CATSDLRQEVDTQYF,TGTGCCACCAGTGATTTGCGTCAGGAGGTGGATACGCAGTATTTT
few,TRBD2,TRBJ2-3,TRBV20-1,CSALDSGSTDTQYF,TGCAGTGCTCTTGATAGCGGGAGCACAGATACGCAGTATTTT
-,-,TRBJ2-5,TRBV7-8,CASSFRAEQETQYF,TGTGCCAGCAGCTTTAGGGCAGAACAAGAGACCCAGTACTTC
few,-,TRBJ2-1,TRBV5-1,CASSLLEGLNEQFF,TGCGCCAGCAGCTTGCTTGAGGGGTTGAATGAGCAGTTCTTC
many,TRBD2,TRBJ2-1,TRBV11-1,CASSLRLAGDNEQFF,TGTGCCAGCAGCCTACGACTAGCGGGAGACAATGAGCAGTTCTTC
many,-,TRBJ1-1,TRBV12-3/TRBV12-4,CASSLAGRQNVGEAFF,TGTGCCAGCAGTTTAGCGGGACGACAGAACGTCGGTGAAGCTTTCTTT
many,TRBD1,TRBJ2-7,TRBV6-1,CASSEALHGTGTYEQYF,TGTGCCAGCAGTGAAGCGCTTCATGGGACAGGGACCTACGAGCAGTACTTC
few,TRBD1,TRBJ1-5,TRBV3-1,CASSLGTGTNQPQHF,TGTGCCAGCAGCCTTGGGACAGGTACCAATCAGCCCCAGCATTTT
many,-,TRBJ1-5,TRBV10-3,CAISAGNQPQHF,TGTGCCATCAGTGCGGGGAATCAGCCCCAGCATTTT
many,TRBD2,TRBJ2-3,TRBV27,CASSFFPGLAGASTSTDTQYF,TGTGCCAGCAGTTTTTTTCCGGGACTAGCGGGAGCCAGTACTAGCACAGATACGCAGTATTTT
few,-,TRBJ1-2,TRBV7-2,CASSSGPGGYAF,TGTGCCAGCAGCTCCGGGCCGGGTGGCTACGCCTTC
many,-,TRBJ1-5,TRBV3-1,CASSQDLPGNQPQHF,TGTGCCAGCAGTCAAGATCTACCAGGCAATCAGCCCCAGCATTTT
-,-,TRBJ1-1,TRBV10-1,CASSETDGQRAFF,TGCGCCAGCAGTGAAACCGATGGCCAGCGCGCTTTCTTT
few,-,TRBJ2-3,TRBV7-9,CASSLEAESTDTQYF,TGTGCCAGCAGCTTAGAGGCAGAGAGCACAGATACGCAGTATTTT
many,-,TRBJ1-1,TRBV7-9,CASRREGTEAFF,TGTGCCAGCAGGAGGGAGGGGACTGAAGCTTTCTTT
-,TRBD1,TRBJ2-1,TRBV9,CASSVGTGVYEQFF,TGTGCCAGCAGCGTCGGGACAGGGGTTTATGAGCAGTTCTTC
few,TRBD1,TRBJ1-2,TRBV3-1,CASSSRQGALTVANYGYTF,TGTGCCAGCAGCTCACGACAGGGGGCGTTAACCGTAGCTAACTATGGCTACACCTTC
many,TRBD2,TRBJ2-1,TRBV19,CASSGDIAGFRNEQFF,TGTGCCAGTAGTGGGGACATAGCGGGATTCCGCAATGAGCAGTTCTTC
many,-,TRBJ2-1,TRBV20-1,CSARGGAGIDEQFF,TGCAGTGCTAGAGGCGGGGCGGGAATAGATGAGCAGTTCTTC
many,-,TRBJ1-2,TRBV3-1,CASSHRQAYGYTF,TGTGCCAGCAGTCATAGACAGGCCTATGGCTACACCTTC
-,-,TRBJ2-2,TRBV7-9,CASSTKGELFF,TGTGCCAGCAGCACAAAGGGAGAGCTGTTTTTT
many,-,TRBJ2-7,TRBV7-2,CASSQPIEGQQYF,TGTGCCAGCAGCCAGCCGATTGAAGGGCAGCAGTACTTC
many,TRBD2,TRBJ2-7,TRBV6-1,CASTSAGGGSYEQYF,TGTGCCAGCACTTCAGCGGGAGGAGGATCCTACGAGCAGTACTTC
many,-,TRBJ1-1,TRBV12-3/TRBV12-4,CASSLYSWNTEAFF,TGTGCCAGCAGTTTATACTCCTGGAACACTGAAGCTTTCTTT
many,-,TRBJ2-7,TRBV13,CASSHYGIPYEQYF,TGTGCCAGCAGTCACTACGGGATCCCCTACGAGCAGTACTTC
-,-,TRBJ1-6,TRBV18,CASSPTGDHDSPLHF,TGTGCCAGCTCACCTACAGGAGATCATGATTCACCCCTCCACTTT
-,-,TRBJ2-3,TRBV5-1,CASSSTGTNTDTQYF,TGCGCCAGCAGCTCTACAGGGACCAACACAGATACGCAGTATTTT
few,TRBD2,TRBJ2-1,TRBV7-3,CAGSLERGTYNEQFF,TGTGCCGGCAGCTTAGAGCGGGGAACCTACAATGAGCAGTTCTTC
many,-,TRBJ1-3,TRBV28,CASTLSGTPSGNTIYF,TGTGCCAGCACCCTATCCGGGACACCCTCTGGAAACACCATATATTTT
many,TRBD2,TRBJ2-7,TRBV7-2,CASSPRGGHEQYF,TGTGCCAGCAGCCCACGGGGGGGCCACGAGCAGTACTTC
-,-,TRBJ2-1,TRBV7-9,CASSFRSSWELDNEQFF,TGTGCCAGCAGCTTTAGGTCCTCTTGGGAGCTTGATAATGAGCAGTTCTTC
-,-,TRBJ2-7,TRBV7-8,CASSSGGYIEQYF,TGTGCCAGCAGCTCTGGCGGGTATATCGAGCAGTACTTC
few,TRBD2,TRBJ2-7,TRBV7-2,CASSLTSGKEQYF,TGTGCCAGCAGCCTAACTAGCGGGAAGGAGCAGTACTTC
few,-,TRBJ1-2,TRBV29-1,CSVILNYGYTF,TGCAGCGTAATTCTCAACTATGGCTACACCTTC
few,-,TRBJ2-1,TRBV13,CASSRGRGYFNEQFF,TGTGCCAGCAGTCGAGGGAGGGGGTATTTTAATGAGCAGTTCTTC
-,TRBD2,TRBJ2-7,TRBV20-1,CSVSGPYEQYF,TGCAGTGTTAGCGGGCCCTACGAGCAGTACTTC
many,-,TRBJ2-1,TRBV9,CASSPRERVSYNEQFF,TGTGCCAGCAGCCCTCGAGAGCGGGTTTCCTACAATGAGCAGTTCTTC
-,-,TRBJ2-1,TRBV4-3,CASSQALTSAGTFLHHEQFF,TGCGCCAGCAGCCAAGCCCTAACCTCTGCCGGGACTTTCTTACACCATGAGCAGTTCTTC
few,TRBD2,TRBJ2-3,TRBV6-2/TRBV6-3,CASSYGAGGETDTQYF,TGTGCCAGCAGTTATGGAGCGGGAGGCGAGACAGATACGCAGTATTTT
many,-,TRBJ2-6,TRBV19,CASSMRNGGPDSGANVLTF,TGTGCCAGTAGTATGCGGAACGGCGGCCCAGACTCTGGGGCCAACGTCCTGACTTTC
many,-,TRBJ1-2,TRBV28,CASSLSRGGENYGYTF,TGTGCCAGCAGTTTGAGCCGGGGAGGAGAAAACTATGGCTACACCTTC
many,-,TRBJ2-3,TRBV11-2,CASSLSRRGTQYF,TGTGCCAGCAGCTTGTCCCGCCGGGGGACGCAGTATTTT
many,TRBD1,TRBJ2-6,TRBV24-1,CATSDVDRGIGANVLTF,TGTGCCACCAGTGATGTGGACAGGGGGATCGGGGCCAACGTCCTGACTTTC
-,TRBD2,TRBJ2-1,TRBV19,CASSFPSGSPSNEQFF,TGTGCCAGTAGTTTTCCTAGCGGGAGCCCCTCCAATGAGCAGTTCTTC
many,-,TRBJ1-2,TRBV9,CASSVVVDHGYTF,TGTGCCAGCAGCGTAGTAGTGGACCATGGCTACACCTTC
many,TRBD2,TRBJ2-1,TRBV20-1,CSAMTSGSTYNEQFF,TGCAGTGCTATGACTAGCGGGAGTACCTACAATGAGCAGTTCTTC
many,-,TRBJ1-1,TRBV20-1,CSARARGRGVITEAFF,TGCAGTGCTAGAGCACGGGGAAGGGGAGTCATCACTGAAGCTTTCTTT
-,-,TRBJ1-5,TRBV6-5,CASSYSESQPQHF,TGTGCCAGCAGTTACTCAGAAAGTCAGCCCCAGCATTTT
many,-,TRBJ2-3,TRBV30,CAWSVKSGISTDTQYF,TGTGCCTGGAGTGTAAAGTCGGGGATTAGCACAGATACGCAGTATTTT
many,TRBD2,TRBJ2-7,TRBV5-6,CASSLAGRESNEQYF,TGTGCCAGCAGCTTGGCGGGGCGGGAGTCCAACGAGCAGTACTTC
-,-,TRBJ1-1,TRBV18,CASSPLQGSNTEAFF,TGTGCCAGCTCACCACTTCAGGGCTCGAACACTGAAGCTTTCTTT
many,-,TRBJ1-5,TRBV6-1,CASRAVLGNQPQHF,TGTGCCAGCAGGGCAGTCCTGGGCAATCAGCCCCAGCATTTT
once,-,TRBJ1-1,TRBV29-1,CSAIQSMNTEAFF,TGCAGCGCCATACAAAGCATGAACACTGAAGCTTTCTTT